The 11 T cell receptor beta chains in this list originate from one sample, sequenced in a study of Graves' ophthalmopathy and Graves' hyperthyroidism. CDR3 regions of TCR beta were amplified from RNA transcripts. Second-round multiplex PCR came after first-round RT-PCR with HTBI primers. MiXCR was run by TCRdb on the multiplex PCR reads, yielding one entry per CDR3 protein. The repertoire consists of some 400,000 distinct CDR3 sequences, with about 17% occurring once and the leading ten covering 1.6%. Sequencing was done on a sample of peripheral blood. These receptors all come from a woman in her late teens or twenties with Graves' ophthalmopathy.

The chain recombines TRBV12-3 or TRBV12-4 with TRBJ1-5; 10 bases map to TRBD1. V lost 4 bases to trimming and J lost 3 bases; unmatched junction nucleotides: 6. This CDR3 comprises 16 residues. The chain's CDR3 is CASSSRDRGNNQPQHF. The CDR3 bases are TGTGCCAGCAGTTCCCGGGACAGGGGTAACAATCAGCCCCAGCATTTT.

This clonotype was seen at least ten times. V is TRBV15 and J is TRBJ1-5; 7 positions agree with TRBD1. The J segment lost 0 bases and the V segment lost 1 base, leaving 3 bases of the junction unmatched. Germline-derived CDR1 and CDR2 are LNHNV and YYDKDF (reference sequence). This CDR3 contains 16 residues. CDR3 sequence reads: CATSRGGTASNQPQHF. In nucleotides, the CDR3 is TGTGCCACCAGCAGAGGAGGGACAGCTAGCAATCAGCCCCAGCATTTT.

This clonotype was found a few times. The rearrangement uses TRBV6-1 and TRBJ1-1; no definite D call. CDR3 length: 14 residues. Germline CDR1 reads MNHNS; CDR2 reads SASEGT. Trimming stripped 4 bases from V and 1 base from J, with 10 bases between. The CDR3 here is CASSVRGKNTEAFF. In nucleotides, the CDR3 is TGTGCCAGCAGTGTACGAGGGAAGAACACTGAAGCTTTCTTT.

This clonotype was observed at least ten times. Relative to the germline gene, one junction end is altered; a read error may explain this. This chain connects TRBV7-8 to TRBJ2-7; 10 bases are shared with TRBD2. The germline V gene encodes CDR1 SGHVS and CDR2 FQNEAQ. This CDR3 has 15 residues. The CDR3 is CASSLAGDSHYEQYF. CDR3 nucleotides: TGTGCCAGCAGCCTAGCGGGGGACAGTCACTACGAGCAGTACTTC.

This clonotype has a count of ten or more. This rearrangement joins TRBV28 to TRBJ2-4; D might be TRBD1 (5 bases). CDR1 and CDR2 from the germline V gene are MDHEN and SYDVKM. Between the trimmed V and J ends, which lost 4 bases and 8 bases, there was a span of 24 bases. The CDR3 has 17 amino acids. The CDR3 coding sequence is TGTGCCAGCAGTTACGCCGAGTTCGGGTCAGGGTCTGACATTCAGTACTTC. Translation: CASSYAEFGSGSDIQYF. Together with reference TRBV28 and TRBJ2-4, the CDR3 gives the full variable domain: DVKVTQSSRYLVKRTGEKVFLECVQDMDHENMFWYRQDPGLGLRLIYFSYDVKMKEKGDIPEGYSVSREKKERFSLILESASTNQTSMYLCASSYAEFGSGSDIQYFGAGTRLSVL.

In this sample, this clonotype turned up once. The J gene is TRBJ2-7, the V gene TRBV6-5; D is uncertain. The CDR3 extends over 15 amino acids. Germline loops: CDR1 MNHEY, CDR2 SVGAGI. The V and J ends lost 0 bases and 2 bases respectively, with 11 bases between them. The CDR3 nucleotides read TGTGCCAGCAGTTACTCTCTGCCAGAGACCTACGAGCAGTACTTC. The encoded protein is CASSYSLPETYEQYF.

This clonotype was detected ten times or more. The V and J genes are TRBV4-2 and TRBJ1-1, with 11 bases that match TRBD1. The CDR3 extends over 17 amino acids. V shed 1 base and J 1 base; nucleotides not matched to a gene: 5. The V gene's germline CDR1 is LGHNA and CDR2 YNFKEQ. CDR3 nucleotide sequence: TGTGCCAGCAGCCAAGTAGGACAGGGGGCCTCGAACACTGAAGCTTTCTTT. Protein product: CASSQVGQGASNTEAFF.

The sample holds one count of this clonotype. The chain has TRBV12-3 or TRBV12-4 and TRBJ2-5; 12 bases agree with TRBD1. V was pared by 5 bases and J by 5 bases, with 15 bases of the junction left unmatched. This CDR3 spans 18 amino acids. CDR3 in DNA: TGTGCCAGCAGTGGCATTAGTGGTGGGACAGGGGGCGGCGAGACCCAGTACTTC. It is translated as CASSGISGGTGGGETQYF.

As DNA, the CDR3 is TGTGCCAGCAGTTATTTAGGTCCCTACGAGCAGTACTTC. It is translated as CASSYLGPYEQYF. The rearrangement links TRBV6-2 or TRBV6-3 to TRBJ2-7; no clear D gene. V was pared by 3 bases and J by 2 bases, with 8 bases between. Germline V gene sequence: CDR1 MNHEY, CDR2 SVGEGT. This CDR3 is built from 13 residues.

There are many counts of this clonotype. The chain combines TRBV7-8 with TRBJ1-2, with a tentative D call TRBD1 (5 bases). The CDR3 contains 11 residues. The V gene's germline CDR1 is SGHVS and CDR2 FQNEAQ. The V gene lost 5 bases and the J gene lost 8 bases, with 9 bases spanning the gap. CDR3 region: CASSGGRGYTF. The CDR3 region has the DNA TGTGCCAGCAGCGGGGGAAGAGGCTACACCTTC.

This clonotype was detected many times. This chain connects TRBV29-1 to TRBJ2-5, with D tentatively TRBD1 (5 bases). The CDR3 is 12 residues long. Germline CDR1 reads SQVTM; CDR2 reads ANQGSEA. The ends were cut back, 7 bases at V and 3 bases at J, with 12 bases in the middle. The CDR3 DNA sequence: TGCAGCGGATTGCCAGGGAAAGAGACCCAGTACTTC. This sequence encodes CSGLPGKETQYF. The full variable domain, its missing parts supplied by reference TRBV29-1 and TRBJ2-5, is SAVISQKPSRDICQRGTSLTIQCQVDSQVTMMFWYRQQPGQSLTLIATANQGSEATYESGFVIDKFPISRPNLTFSTLTVSNMSPEDSSIYLCSGLPGKETQYFGPGTRLLVL.